The 24 T cell receptor beta chains in this list originate from one sample, sequenced in a study of blood T cell repertoires in COVID-19. TCRdb's table, derived via immunoSEQ multiplex PCR, lists solely in-frame clones and lacks some. The sample contains a few hundred thousand clones, 87% of which appear only once. Sequenced sample: PBMCs or T cells enriched from blood (not recorded which). The receptors stem from a woman aged 25-40 years who had recovered from COVID-19.

The rearrangement links TRBV7-9 to TRBJ1-2; D is ambiguous. Trimming removed 1 base from V and 2 bases from J, with 8 bases in between. This CDR3 has 14 amino acids. Germline values: CDR1 SEHNR, CDR2 FQNEAQ (reference sequence). CDR3 DNA: TGTGCCAGCAGCTTAGGCAGCGAGAACTATGGCTACACCTTC. Protein: CASSLGSENYGYTF.

In DNA, the CDR3 is TGCGCCAGCAGCCAAGAGACGGCAGGGAACTATGGCTACACCTTC. Residues: CASSQETAGNYGYTF. The chain employs TRBV4-1 and TRBJ1-2; TRBD1 might be the D (5 bases). The CDR3 is 15 residues long. Germline CDR1 reads MGHRA; CDR2 reads YSYEKL. The V gene lost 0 bases and the J gene lost 2 bases, with 10 bases spanning the gap.

The V call is TRBV25-1, the J call TRBJ1-5, with D perhaps matching TRBD1 (6 bases). V dropped 2 bases and J dropped 0 bases, with 17 bases sitting between them. Germline lookup yields CDR1 MGHDK and CDR2 SYGVNS. The length of the CDR3 is 18 residues. The CDR3 nucleotides read TGTGCCAGCAGTGAAAAGGGGGACGGAAGTTATAGCAATCAGCCCCAGCATTTT. Translated, it gives CASSEKGDGSYSNQPQHF.

The chain links TRBV7-2 to TRBJ2-2, with D perhaps TRBD1 (5 bases). V was clipped by 5 bases and J by 2 bases, with 18 bases between them. CDR3 length equals 17 residues. Looked up from germline, CDR1 is SGHTA and CDR2 is FQGNSA. The CDR3: CASSPVSRAPNTGELFF. The CDR3 nucleotides read TGTGCCAGCAGCCCAGTAAGCAGGGCCCCTAACACCGGGGAGCTGTTTTTT.

The rearrangement joins TRBV4-1 to TRBJ2-1; D perhaps matches TRBD1 (5 bases). Per the germline V gene, CDR1 is MGHRA and CDR2 is YSYEKL. The V end lost 1 base, the J end lost 7 bases, and 14 bases lay between the germline ends. The CDR3 is 15 amino acids. The CDR3 DNA reads TGCGCCAGCAGCCAAGTTCAGGGTTGGAGAAATGAGCAGTTCTTC. The encoded protein is CASSQVQGWRNEQFF.

This clone was counted a few times. The rearrangement joins TRBV3-1 (or the pseudogene TRBV3-2) to TRBJ1-1, with TRBD1 identical over 7 bases. With V trimmed by 0 bases and J by 4 bases, 2 bases remained unmatched. Germline CDR1 and CDR2: LGHDT and YNNKEL (reference sequence). The CDR3 extends over 14 amino acids. As DNA, the CDR3 is TGTGCCAGCAGCCAAGAGGGACAGAGCACTGAAGCTTTCTTT. The encoded protein is CASSQEGQSTEAFF.

The J gene is TRBJ2-7, the V gene TRBV27, with 7 positions matching TRBD2. V lost 0 bases, J lost 3 bases, and 5 bases stayed unmatched. CDR1 and CDR2 (germline): MNHEY, SMNVEV (reference sequence). The CDR3 sequence is 15 residues long. The DNA of the CDR3 is TGTGCCAGCAGTTTATCGGAGGCGGGGGTCTACGAGCAGTACTTC. Its protein product is CASSLSEAGVYEQYF.

The chain has TRBV19 and TRBJ1-5; D remains ambiguous. The CDR3 spans 13 residues. Germline values: CDR1 LNHDA, CDR2 SQIVND (reference sequence). Between the trimmed V and J ends, which lost 0 bases and 9 bases, there was a span of 9 bases. This CDR3 is CASSIDLEGPQHF. In DNA, the CDR3 is TGTGCCAGTAGTATAGATCTGGAGGGGCCCCAGCATTTT.

V is TRBV11-3 and J is TRBJ2-5, with TRBD2 as a possible D gene (7 bases). CDR3 length: 17 residues. V was trimmed by 5 bases and J by 2 bases, leaving 21 bases between them. Germline loops: CDR1 SGHNT, CDR2 YENEEA. This chain's CDR3 is CASSLRQGGGVQETQYF. The CDR3, as DNA: TGTGCCAGCAGCCTTCGTCAAGGCGGGGGCGTTCAAGAGACCCAGTACTTC.

CDR3 coding DNA: TGTGCCAGCTCACTACTTTTAGCGGACACTGAAGCTTTCTTT. It encodes CASSLLLADTEAFF. This sequence joins TRBV18 and TRBJ1-1; D not resolved. Trimming took 4 bases from V and 3 from J, leaving 12 bases between them. The CDR3 loop spans 14 amino acids. CDR1 KGHSH and CDR2 LQKENI come from the germline V gene.

Regarding this clone: At the DNA level, this CDR3 is encoded by other sequences in the same sample as well. The rearrangement links TRBV7-9 to TRBJ2-1, with 9 bases aligning to TRBD1. Germline V lookup: CDR1 SEHNR, CDR2 FQNEAQ (reference sequence). V trimming: 1 base; J trimming: 3 bases; junction bases outside the gene matches: 1. This CDR3 spans 15 amino acids. CDR3 sequence: CASSLGQGVYNEQFF. In nucleotides, the CDR3 is TGTGCCAGCAGCTTAGGACAGGGGGTCTACAATGAGCAGTTCTTC.

The CDR3 here is CASSQEGAGGYTDTQYF. In DNA, the CDR3 is TGTGCCAGCAGCCAAGAAGGCGCGGGGGGCTACACAGATACGCAGTATTTT. The chain has TRBV3-1 (or the pseudogene TRBV3-2) and TRBJ2-3; TRBD2 aligns across 8 bases. This CDR3 comprises 17 residues. Germline V lookup: CDR1 LGHDT, CDR2 YNNKEL (reference sequence). V was clipped by 0 bases and J by 2 bases; unmatched bases: 7.

This rearrangement joins TRBV24-1 to TRBJ2-7; TRBD1 agrees at 7 bases. Germline CDR1 reads KGHDR; CDR2 reads SFDVKD. Germline trimming cut 11 bases from V and 6 bases from J; bases unmatched to any gene: 12. The CDR3 totals 13 residues. CDR3 loop: CASQLSGGSEQYF. DNA for the CDR3: TGTGCCAGCCAACTCTCAGGGGGAAGCGAGCAGTACTTC.

This clone was seen a handful of times. The chain recombines TRBV3-1 (or the pseudogene TRBV3-2) with TRBJ1-1; 10 bases fit TRBD1. With V trimmed by 1 base and J by 4 bases, 3 bases remained unmatched. CDR3 length: 15 amino acids. The V gene's germline CDR1 is LGHDT and CDR2 YNNKEL (reference sequence). CDR3 sequence reads: CASSQGDRGGTEAFF. The CDR3 bases are TGTGCCAGCAGCCAAGGGGACAGGGGAGGCACTGAAGCTTTCTTT.

The chain joins TRBV12-3 or TRBV12-4 to TRBJ2-5; 7 bases are shared with TRBD1. V shed 2 bases, J shed 5 bases, and the junction held 2 bases outside the gene matches. This CDR3 spans 13 amino acids. The CDR3, as DNA: TGTGCCAGCAGTTTAACAGGGGTGGAGACCCAGTACTTC. The encoded protein is CASSLTGVETQYF.

CDR3 protein: CASRRDRAEKLFF. CDR3 sequence (DNA): TGTGCCAGCAGGCGGGACAGGGCTGAAAAACTGTTTTTT. This chain joins TRBV27 and TRBJ1-4; 9 nucleotides agree with TRBD1. CDR1 MNHEY and CDR2 SMNVEV come from the germline V gene (reference sequence). After removal of 6 bases from V and 7 bases from J, the junction contained 3 bases not matched to a gene. This CDR3 region has 13 residues.

This clone was recorded once. The CDR3 DNA reads TGCGCCAGCAGCCCACAGGGACAAGTAGGCACTGAAGCTTTCTTT. Its protein is CASSPQGQVGTEAFF. The chain recombines TRBV5-1 with TRBJ1-1; a weak D match, TRBD1 (6 bases). V lost 4 bases to trimming and J lost 4 bases, with 17 bases between them. The CDR3 runs 15 residues. The germline gives CDR1 SGHRS, CDR2 YFSETQ.

The genes are TRBV7-9 and TRBJ1-5, with D possibly TRBD1 on 6 matching bases. Germline lookup yields CDR1 SEHNR and CDR2 FQNEAQ (reference sequence). There are 15 residues in the CDR3. Trimming cost V 1 base and J 7 bases, with 14 bases left between them. CDR3 residues: CASSLGPDSDQPQHF. The CDR3 region has the DNA TGTGCCAGCAGCTTAGGCCCGGACAGTGACCAGCCCCAGCATTTT.

The chain employs TRBV7-9 and TRBJ1-1; TRBD1 is a possible D gene (5 bases). Trimming removed 4 bases from V and 5 bases from J, with 17 bases in between. Germline assignment: CDR1 SEHNR and CDR2 FQNEAQ (reference sequence). This CDR3 has 15 residues. The CDR3 nucleotides read TGTGCCAGCAGCTCCCCTACCACAGGTTTGACTGAAGCTTTCTTT. Translating gives CASSSPTTGLTEAFF.

V is TRBV20-1 and J is TRBJ1-2; D is unclear. In germline, CDR1 is DFQATT, CDR2 SNEGSKA (reference sequence). V dropped 5 bases and J dropped 1 base, with 5 bases sitting between them. CDR3 size: 11 residues. CDR3 nucleotide sequence: TGCAGTGCTGACAATAACTATGGCTACACCTTC. Its translation: CSADNNYGYTF.

This clone was detected only a few times. This sequence joins TRBV5-1 and TRBJ2-1; 7 bases align to TRBD1. The CDR3 runs 16 residues. Germline-derived CDR1 and CDR2 are SGHRS and YFSETQ. V dropped 0 bases and J dropped 0; count of bases not matched to a gene: 3. Written as DNA, the CDR3 is TGCGCCAGCAGCTTGGGGGGACAGAGCTCCTACAATGAGCAGTTCTTC. Amino acid sequence: CASSLGGQSSYNEQFF. The complete variable domain, with remaining parts taken from reference TRBV5-1 and TRBJ2-1, reads KAGVTQTPRYLIKTRGQQVTLSCSPISGHRSVSWYQQTPGQGLQFLFEYFSETQRNKGNFPGRFSGRQFSNSRSEMNVSTLELGDSALYLCASSLGGQSSYNEQFFGPGTRLTVL.

This clone was seen only once. The V call is TRBV5-8, the J call TRBJ2-5, with TRBD2 matching 7 bases. Germline CDR1 reads SGHTS; CDR2 reads YDEGEE. The length of the CDR3 is 15 residues. The trim removed 7 bases at V and 5 bases at J, leaving 14 bases unmatched. The CDR3 spells CASSNWDPGGETQYF. CDR3 DNA sequence: TGTGCCAGCTCCAATTGGGATCCCGGGGGGGAGACCCAGTACTTC.

This clone was recorded once. The chain combines TRBV6-5 with TRBJ1-1; D may be TRBD1 (6 bases). The CDR3 sequence is 15 residues long. The V gene's germline CDR1 is MNHEY and CDR2 SVGAGI. Trimming shortened V by 6 bases and J by 1 base, and 15 bases separated the two germline ends. The chain's CDR3 is CASSYLQQGNTEAFF. The CDR3 DNA follows: TGTGCCAGCAGCTACCTTCAACAGGGGAACACTGAAGCTTTCTTT.

The V gene is TRBV15, the J gene TRBJ1-5, with D unresolved. This CDR3 has 13 residues. Germline CDR1 and CDR2: LNHNV and YYDKDF (reference sequence). Deletions cut 1 base from V and 8 bases from J, with 9 bases between. The CDR3 bases are TGTGCCACCAGCAGAGCGCGATCCGAGCCCCAGCATTTT. Amino acids: CATSRARSEPQHF.